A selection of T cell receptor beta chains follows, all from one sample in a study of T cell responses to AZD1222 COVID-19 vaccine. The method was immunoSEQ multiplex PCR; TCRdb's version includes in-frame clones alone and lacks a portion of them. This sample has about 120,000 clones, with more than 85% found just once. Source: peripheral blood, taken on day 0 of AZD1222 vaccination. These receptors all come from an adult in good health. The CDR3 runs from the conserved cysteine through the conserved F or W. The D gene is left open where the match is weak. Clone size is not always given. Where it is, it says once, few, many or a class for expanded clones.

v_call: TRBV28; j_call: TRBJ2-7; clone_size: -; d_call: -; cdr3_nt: TGTGCCAGCAGTCCCTCCGTCGGGTACGAGCAGTACTTC; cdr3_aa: CASSPSVGYEQYF
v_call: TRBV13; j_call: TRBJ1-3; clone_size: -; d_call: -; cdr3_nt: TGTGCCAGCAGCTTAGTGGGAGGAAACACCATATATTTT; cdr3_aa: CASSLVGGNTIYF
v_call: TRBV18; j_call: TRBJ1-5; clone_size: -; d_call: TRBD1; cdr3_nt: TGTGCCAGCTCACCACCGGGACAGGTCGAACGGCCCCAGCATTTT; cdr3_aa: CASSPPGQVERPQHF
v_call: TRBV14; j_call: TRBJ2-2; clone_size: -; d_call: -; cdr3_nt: TGTGCCAGCAGCCAAGGGGGGGGGCCGAACACCGGGGAGCTGTTTTTT; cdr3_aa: CASSQGGGPNTGELFF
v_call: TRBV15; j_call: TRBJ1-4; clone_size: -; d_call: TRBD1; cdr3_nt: TGTGCCACCAGCTCCCTCGGGACAGGGGAAAACTATGAAAAACTGTTTTTT; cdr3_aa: CATSSLGTGENYEKLFF
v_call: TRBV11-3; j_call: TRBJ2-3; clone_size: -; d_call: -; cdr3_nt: TGTGCCAGCAGCTTTGGCGTAACTAGCACAGATACGCAGTATTTT; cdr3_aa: CASSFGVTSTDTQYF
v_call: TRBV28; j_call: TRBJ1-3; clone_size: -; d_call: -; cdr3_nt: TGTGCCAGCAGTTTAGATAGGTGGGGGAGGTCTGGAAACACCATATATTTT; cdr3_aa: CASSLDRWGRSGNTIYF
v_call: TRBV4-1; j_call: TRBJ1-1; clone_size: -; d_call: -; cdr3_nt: TGCGCCAGCAGCCAGCCAGGGGCGAACACTGAAGCTTTCTTT; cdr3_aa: CASSQPGANTEAFF
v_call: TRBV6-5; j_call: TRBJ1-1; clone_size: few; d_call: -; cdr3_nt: TGTGCCAGCAGTTACGACGTGGACACTGAAGCTTTCTTT; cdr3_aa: CASSYDVDTEAFF
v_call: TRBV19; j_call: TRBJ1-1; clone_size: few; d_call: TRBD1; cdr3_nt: TGTGCCAGTAGTGAACAGGGGATCACTGAAGCTTTCTTT; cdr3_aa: CASSEQGITEAFF
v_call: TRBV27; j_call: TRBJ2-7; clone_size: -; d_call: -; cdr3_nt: TGTGCCAGCAGACCACTCCTGGGTGGCTACGAGCAGTACTTC; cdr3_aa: CASRPLLGGYEQYF
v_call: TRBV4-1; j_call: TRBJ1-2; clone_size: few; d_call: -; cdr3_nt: TGCGCCAGCAGCCAAGTGACCAGCGGTGGCTATGGCTACACCTTC; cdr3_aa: CASSQVTSGGYGYTF
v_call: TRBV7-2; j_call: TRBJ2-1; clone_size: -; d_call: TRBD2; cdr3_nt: TGTGCCAGCAGCCCCGGACTAGCTGGATACAATGAGCAGTTCTTC; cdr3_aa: CASSPGLAGYNEQFF
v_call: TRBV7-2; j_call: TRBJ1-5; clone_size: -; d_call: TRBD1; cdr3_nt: TGTGCCAGCAGCGAGACAGGGGATCAGCCCCAGCATTTT; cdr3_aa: CASSETGDQPQHF
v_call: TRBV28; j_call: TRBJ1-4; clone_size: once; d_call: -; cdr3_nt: TGTGCCAGCAGTTTATTAGGGGGGAACAATGAAAAACTGTTTTTT; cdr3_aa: CASSLLGGNNEKLFF
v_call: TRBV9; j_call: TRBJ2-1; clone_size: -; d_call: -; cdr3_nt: TGTGCCAGCGGGGGGTGGGCCTACAATGAGCAGTTCTTC; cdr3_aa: CASGGWAYNEQFF